A single sample gave rise to the 20 T cell receptor beta chains below, sequenced in a study of blood T cells in healthy people across ages. Primers used in a second PCR of roughly 6 to 11 cycles were a sample-barcoded 5' primer and a J-beta primer mix. TCRdb reanalysed the 5' RACE reads using MiXCR and keeps one entry per CDR3 protein. The top ten hold 20% to 25% of the sample, which has roughly 1.9 million distinct CDR3 sequences, about two fifths seen once. Sequenced input: blood. These receptors all come from a human donor in good health.

The chain couples TRBV4-1 to TRBJ2-3, with 7 bases lining up with TRBD1. Trimming took 1 base from V and 1 from J; bases not matched to a gene: 11. The CDR3 is made up of 18 amino acids. Germline V lookup: CDR1 MGHRA, CDR2 YSYEKL. The CDR3 region has the DNA TGCGCCAGCAGCCAAGTTGACCTAGGGGGCGGGCGCACAGATACGCAGTATTTT. Protein product: CASSQVDLGGGRTDTQYF.

This clonotype was picked up a small number of times. The chain has TRBV7-8 and TRBJ2-7; maybe TRBD2 (6 bases). The CDR3 is 13 residues long. Germline V gene data show CDR1 as SGHVS and CDR2 as FQNEAQ. The V and J ends lost 6 bases and 3 bases respectively, with 12 bases between them. This CDR3 is CASRSRGIYEQYF. The CDR3 nucleotides are TGTGCCAGCAGGTCGCGGGGAATCTACGAGCAGTACTTC. Together with reference TRBV7-8 and TRBJ2-7, the CDR3 gives the full variable domain: GAGVSQSPRYKVAKRGQDVALRCDPISGHVSLFWYQQALGQGPEFLTYFQNEAQLDKSGLPSDRFFAERPEGSVSTLKIQRTQQEDSAVYLCASRSRGIYEQYFGPGTRLTVT.

This clonotype was picked up a small number of times. The chain has TRBV30 and TRBJ2-1; 9 bases map to TRBD2. CDR3 size: 16 residues. The trim removed 7 bases at V and 9 bases at J, leaving 19 bases unmatched. CDR1 GTSNPN and CDR2 SVGIG come from the germline V gene (reference sequence). In DNA form, the CDR3 reads TGTGCCTCAGGGGGGCTAGCGGGACCTTTGAGTGGTGAGCAGTTCTTC. Amino acid sequence: CASGGLAGPLSGEQFF.

The gene calls are TRBV5-1 and TRBJ2-3; D remains ambiguous. The CDR3 length is 15 residues. Germline CDR1 reads SGHRS; CDR2 reads YFSETQ. The V gene lost 0 bases and the J gene lost 5 bases, with 13 bases spanning the gap. CDR3 coding DNA: TGCGCCAGCAGCTTGGATCGTAGGAGAGGAGATACGCAGTATTTT. Amino acids: CASSLDRRRGDTQYF.

This clonotype was observed a handful of times. CDR3 nucleotides: TGTGCCAGCACCCAAGGACTAGCGGGGGGGAGGCAGTTCTTC. Translated: CASTQGLAGGRQFF. The gene calls are TRBV6-2 or TRBV6-3 and TRBJ2-1, with TRBD2 identical over 15 bases. CDR1 and CDR2 from the germline V gene are MNHEY and SVGEGT. The CDR3 has 14 residues. V was pared by 7 bases and J by 12 bases, with 7 bases of the junction left unmatched.

This chain joins TRBV12-3 or TRBV12-4 and TRBJ2-7, with 7 bases that match TRBD1. V shed 7 bases and J 0 bases; nucleotides not matched to a gene: 12. CDR3 length equals 16 residues. In DNA, the CDR3 is TGTGCCAGCACCCCGGGGACAGCGCCCATCTCCTACGAGCAGTACTTC. It yields the protein CASTPGTAPISYEQYF.

The genes are TRBV29-1 and TRBJ2-1, with D perhaps TRBD1 or TRBD2 (5 bases each). This CDR3 is built from 12 residues. The germline CDR1 and CDR2 sequences are SQVTM and ANQGSEA. Trimming took 8 bases from V and 7 from J, leaving 15 bases between them. The CDR3 sequence: CSLVRGGNEQFF. The CDR3 DNA reads TGCAGCCTGGTCCGGGGCGGGAATGAGCAGTTCTTC.

The gene calls are TRBV7-3 and TRBJ2-1; D perhaps matches TRBD2 (5 bases). CDR1 is SGHTA and CDR2 is FQGTGA in the germline V gene. CDR3 size: 13 residues. Trimming removed 4 bases at V and 5 bases at J, with 9 bases between. In DNA, the CDR3 is TGTGCCAGCAGCTCTCTAGCTCACAATGAGCAGTTCTTC. Its translation: CASSSLAHNEQFF. Based on the CDR3 plus reference TRBV7-3 and TRBJ2-1, the full variable domain is GAGVSQTPSNKVTEKGKYVELRCDPISGHTALYWYRQSLGQGPEFLIYFQGTGAADDSGLPNDRFFAVRPEGSVSTLKIQRTERGDSAVYLCASSSLAHNEQFFGPGTRLTVL.

This clonotype was counted a single time. The V and J genes are TRBV3-1 and TRBJ2-1, with 10 bases identical to TRBD1. CDR3 length: 15 residues. CDR1 and CDR2 from the germline V gene are LGHDT and YNNKEL (reference sequence). Germline trimming cut 6 bases from V and 7 bases from J; bases unmatched to any gene: 9. Written as DNA, the CDR3 is TGTGCCAGCAGTCGACAGGGGGCAGCGGTGAATGAGCAGTTCTTC. Its translation: CASSRQGAAVNEQFF.

This clonotype was counted a few times. V and J are TRBV28 and TRBJ2-1; 9 nucleotides match TRBD1. Germline V gene data show CDR1 as MDHEN and CDR2 as SYDVKM. This CDR3 comprises 13 residues. Trimming cost V 6 bases and J 9 bases; bases outside gene matches: 6. The CDR3, as DNA: TGTGCCAGCAGCTATACAGGGGGCTTTGAGCAGTTCTTC. Its translation: CASSYTGGFEQFF. Variable domain in full (rest from reference TRBV28 and TRBJ2-1): DVKVTQSSRYLVKRTGEKVFLECVQDMDHENMFWYRQDPGLGLRLIYFSYDVKMKEKGDIPEGYSVSREKKERFSLILESASTNQTSMYLCASSYTGGFEQFFGPGTRLTVL.

This clonotype has more than one count but fewer than ten. The CDR3 sequence is CASSYVAGLHNEQFF. CDR3 sequence (DNA): TGTGCCAGCAGCTACGTAGCGGGGCTACACAATGAGCAGTTCTTC. The chain links TRBV7-9 to TRBJ2-1; TRBD2 matches at 8 bases. V dropped 4 bases and J dropped 5; count of bases not matched to a gene: 7. This CDR3 has 15 residues. The V gene's germline CDR1 is SEHNR and CDR2 FQNEAQ (reference sequence).

This chain joins TRBV7-2 and TRBJ2-1, with a weak D call TRBD2 (7 bases). V lost 6 bases to trimming and J lost 9 bases, with 21 bases between them. This CDR3 contains 15 residues. The germline CDR1 and CDR2 sequences are SGHTA and FQGNSA. The CDR3 nucleotides are TGTGCCAGCAGTCCCGGGGGGCCCATTCAGGGTGAGCAGTTCTTC. As protein: CASSPGGPIQGEQFF.

This clonotype was seen a few times. The V gene is TRBV2, the J gene TRBJ1-5, with a tentative D call TRBD1 (6 bases). Deletions cut 6 bases from V and 7 bases from J, with 19 bases between. In germline, CDR1 is SNHLY, CDR2 FYNNEI. CDR3 length: 15 residues. CDR3 DNA: TGTGCCAGCAGGGTGTCCCTGGACAGTGGCCAGCCCCAGCATTTT. Its protein product is CASRVSLDSGQPQHF.

As for this clonotype: An end of the junction does not agree with germline; a read error may underlie this. CDR3 in amino acids: CASRTTRRGQGSYSEQFF. The DNA of the CDR3 is TGTGCCAGCAGGACCACCCGACGAGGGCAGGGTTCCTACAGTGAGCAGTTCTTC. The rearrangement joins TRBV7-8 to TRBJ2-1; D tentatively fits TRBD1 or TRBD2 (5 bases each). The CDR3 has 18 amino acids. Germline V gene data show CDR1 as SGHVS and CDR2 as FQNEAQ.

This clonotype appeared a few times. The rearrangement links TRBV11-2 to TRBJ2-1, with 10 nucleotides matching TRBD2. CDR3 length: 16 amino acids. Trimming removed 3 bases from V and 4 bases from J; junction bases left unmatched: 6. Germline assignment: CDR1 SGHAT and CDR2 FQNNGV. This chain's CDR3 is CASSFSATSGYNEQFF. For the CDR3, the DNA is TGTGCCAGCAGCTTTTCCGCGACTAGCGGGTACAATGAGCAGTTCTTC. The complete variable domain, with remaining parts taken from reference TRBV11-2 and TRBJ2-1, reads EAGVAQSPRYKIIEKRQSVAFWCNPISGHATLYWYQQILGQGPKLLIQFQNNGVVDDSQLPKDRFSAERLKGVDSTLKIQPAKLEDSAVYLCASSFSATSGYNEQFFGPGTRLTVL.

This clonotype has just a few counts. The V call is TRBV10-3, the J call TRBJ2-1, with 9 bases aligning to TRBD2. J gave up 6 bases and V 10 bases, and 10 bases lay outside the gene matches. CDR1 is ENHRY, CDR2 SYGVKD, per germline. The CDR3 runs to 14 residues. The CDR3 reads CATTPSGVINEQFF. In DNA form, the CDR3 reads TGTGCCACAACCCCTAGCGGGGTCATCAATGAGCAGTTCTTC.

J is TRBJ2-1 and V is TRBV15; 10 bases line up with TRBD2. V lost 0 bases and J lost 3; bases outside the gene matches: 8. Per germline, CDR1 LNHNV and CDR2 YYDKDF (reference sequence). The CDR3 spans 18 residues. CDR3 loop: CATSRDPPSGGLYNEQFF. CDR3 DNA sequence: TGTGCCACCAGCAGAGATCCTCCTAGCGGGGGCCTCTACAATGAGCAGTTCTTC.

This clonotype has more than one count but fewer than ten. The V and J genes are TRBV3-1 and TRBJ1-4; tentatively, D is TRBD1 (6 bases). The V and J ends lost 4 bases and 4 bases respectively, with 13 bases between them. The V gene's germline CDR1 is LGHDT and CDR2 YNNKEL (reference sequence). The CDR3 contains 15 residues. Written as DNA, the CDR3 is TGTGCCAGCAGCCCCCGACAGGATTTTAATGAAAAACTGTTTTTT. This translates into CASSPRQDFNEKLFF.

The chain has TRBV7-6 and TRBJ2-6, with a tentative D call TRBD2 (5 bases). This CDR3 contains 17 residues. Trimming pared 5 bases from V and 2 bases from J, leaving 16 bases between. Germline CDR1 and CDR2: SGHVS and FNYEAQ. CDR3 DNA: TGTGCCAGCAGCCTAGGACTCCCCTCTACTGGGGCCAACGTCCTGACTTTC. Translated, it gives CASSLGLPSTGANVLTF.

This clonotype was detected many times. The genes are TRBV29-1 and TRBJ2-5, with 10 nucleotides matching TRBD1. Germline CDR1 and CDR2: SQVTM and ANQGSEA. The V and J ends lost 4 bases and 5 bases, in that order; junction bases with no gene match: 7. The CDR3 totals 14 residues. CDR3 region: CSVGRQGAGETQYF. The CDR3 DNA sequence: TGCAGCGTTGGGCGACAGGGGGCGGGTGAGACCCAGTACTTC.